These 14 T cell receptor beta chains originate from one sample sequenced in a study of vaccination effects on CD4 cells after COVID-19. Antigen-specific CD4+ T cells were expanded (with viral peptide pools) by the ViraFEST assay ahead of sequencing. Subsequent to a culture period of 10 days, CD4+ T cells were isolated. Vaccinated recipients, who were negative for nucleocapsid antibodies, had no history of SARS-CoV-2 infection. Sequencing used immunoSEQ multiplex PCR; TCRdb keeps in-frame clones, though not all of them. The data hold about 73,000 clones, with 78% observed a single time. These TCRs are of unknown antigen specificity. The sequencing here drew on CD4+ T cells from PBMCs cultured with SARS-CoV-2 spike peptides, taken before COVID-19 vaccination. The source is a human donor who received a COVID-19 vaccine.

The chain couples TRBV3-1 (or the pseudogene TRBV3-2) to TRBJ2-1, with 12 bases identical to TRBD2. J was trimmed by 4 bases and V by 4 bases; bases with no gene match: 2. Germline CDR1 reads LGHDT; CDR2 reads YNNKEL (reference sequence). This CDR3 is 15 amino acids long. Written as DNA, the CDR3 is TGTGCCAGCAGCCCTAGCGGGGGGGAGTACAATGAGCAGTTCTTC. Translation: CASSPSGGEYNEQFF.

This clone was counted between two and nine times. The V call is TRBV6-2 or TRBV6-3, the J call TRBJ2-7, with D possibly being TRBD1 (6 bases). This CDR3 has 17 residues. V gave up 2 bases and J gave up 0 bases, with 17 bases separating them. The germline V gene encodes CDR1 MNHEY and CDR2 SVGEGT. CDR3 DNA: TGTGCCAGCAGTTACGCGGTAGCAGGGGAACCCTCCTACGAGCAGTACGTC. Its protein product is CASSYAVAGEPSYEQYV.

The J gene is TRBJ1-6, the V gene TRBV7-9; D is ambiguous. The CDR3 sequence is 14 residues long. Germline V gives CDR1 SEHNR, CDR2 FQNEAQ (reference sequence). The ends were cut back, 1 base at V and 7 bases at J, with 8 bases in the middle. As DNA, the CDR3 is TGTGCCAGCAGCTTAGTCCCGGAAAATTCACCCCTCCACTTT. As protein: CASSLVPENSPLHF.

The V call is TRBV5-5, the J call TRBJ1-1, with a tentative D call TRBD1 (5 bases). Germline-derived CDR1 and CDR2 are SGHKS and YYEKEE (reference sequence). The CDR3 runs to 14 residues. V was cut by 4 bases and J by 0 bases, with 10 bases left in between. Written as DNA, the CDR3 is TGTGCCAGCAGCGCCAGGGAGGTGAACACTGAAGCTTTCTTT. Its protein product is CASSAREVNTEAFF.

This clone was seen once. V and J are TRBV9 and TRBJ1-4; D is unclear. Trimming took 0 bases from V and 8 from J, leaving 14 bases between them. The CDR3 length is 15 residues. Germline values: CDR1 SGDLS, CDR2 YYNGEE. The CDR3 nucleotides read TGTGCCAGCAGCGTAGAGGGTTCGGTGCACGAAAAACTGTTTTTT. It yields the protein CASSVEGSVHEKLFF.

The chain uses TRBV6-5 and TRBJ2-1; no clear D. The CDR3 is 13 residues long. V was pared by 8 bases and J by 0 bases, with 8 bases between. CDR1 and CDR2 from the germline V gene are MNHEY and SVGAGI. The CDR3 region is CASGWRSYNEQFF. CDR3 sequence (DNA): TGTGCCAGCGGCTGGCGCTCCTACAATGAGCAGTTCTTC.

The chain recombines TRBV14 with TRBJ2-2, with D uncertain. CDR3 length: 13 residues. Germline-derived CDR1 and CDR2 are SGHDN and FVKESK. The V end was cut by 2 bases, the J end by 5 bases, with 6 bases between. CDR3 loop: CASSQQATGELFF. DNA of the CDR3: TGTGCCAGCAGCCAACAGGCAACCGGGGAGCTGTTTTTT.

This chain connects TRBV6-5 to TRBJ2-5; 9 nucleotides match TRBD1. This CDR3 contains 16 residues. The ends lost 2 bases at V and 4 bases at J; junction bases unmatched: 8. Germline lookup yields CDR1 MNHEY and CDR2 SVGAGI. CDR3 residues: CASSYGRTGGVETQYF. DNA for the CDR3: TGTGCCAGCAGTTACGGAAGAACAGGGGGCGTAGAGACCCAGTACTTC.

V usage is TRBV4-1 and J usage is TRBJ2-4, with 7 bases fitting TRBD2. The CDR3 extends over 16 amino acids. Germline V gene lookup returns CDR1 MGHRA and CDR2 YSYEKL. Trimming removed 2 bases from V and 2 bases from J; junction bases left unmatched: 6. In DNA form, the CDR3 reads TGCGCCAGCAGCCAAAACAGCGGGGTGACCAAAAACATTCAGTACTTC. Its translation is CASSQNSGVTKNIQYF.

The V and J genes are TRBV18 and TRBJ2-3; tentatively, D is TRBD1 or TRBD2 (5 bases each). The CDR3 consists of 14 residues. Germline CDR1 KGHSH, CDR2 LQKENI. V shed 4 bases and J shed 2 bases, with 10 bases lying between them. Here the CDR3 reads CASSRGPTTDTQYF. Written as DNA, the CDR3 is TGTGCCAGCTCACGGGGACCGACCACAGATACGCAGTATTTT.

The rearrangement uses TRBV6-2 or TRBV6-3 and TRBJ2-1; a weak D match, TRBD1 (6 bases). V was shortened by 2 bases and J by 9 bases, with 14 bases between the two germline ends. The CDR3 extends over 14 amino acids. Germline CDR1 is MNHEY and CDR2 is SVGEGT. CDR3 DNA sequence: TGTGCCAGCAGTTACCGACAGGTGTCTGCTGAGCAGTTCTTC. It encodes CASSYRQVSAEQFF.

J is TRBJ2-1 and V is TRBV5-1; tentatively, D is TRBD1 (6 bases). The CDR3 totals 15 residues. Germline V CDR1 and CDR2: SGHRS, YFSETQ. Deletions cut 4 bases from V and 0 bases from J, with 11 bases between. In nucleotides, the CDR3 is TGCGCCAGCAGCGGACAGAGTAGCTCCTACAATGAGCAGTTCTTC. Protein product: CASSGQSSSYNEQFF.

The chain recombines TRBV28 with TRBJ1-2, with D tentatively TRBD1 (5 bases). The CDR3 is 14 amino acids. The V end lost 6 bases, the J end lost 5 bases, and 16 bases lay between the germline ends. Germline values: CDR1 MDHEN, CDR2 SYDVKM. The CDR3 protein is CASSQSWGVYGYTF. In DNA, the CDR3 is TGTGCCAGCAGCCAATCTTGGGGGGTATATGGCTACACCTTC.

The gene calls are TRBV5-4 and TRBJ2-5; 11 bases map to TRBD1. With V trimmed by 4 bases and J by 4 bases, 0 bases remained unmatched. Germline V gene lookup returns CDR1 SGHNT and CDR2 YYREEE (reference sequence). The CDR3 covers 13 residues. The CDR3 region is CASSGQGAETQYF. The CDR3 DNA follows: TGTGCCAGCAGCGGACAGGGGGCAGAGACCCAGTACTTC. Together with reference TRBV5-4 and TRBJ2-5, the CDR3 gives the full variable domain: ETGVTQSPTHLIKTRGQQVTLRCSSQSGHNTVSWYQQALGQGPQFIFQYYREEENGRGNFPPRFSGLQFPNYSSELNVNALELDDSALYLCASSGQGAETQYFGPGTRLLVL.